Sequencing of this T cell receptor (beta chain) was carried out in a study of T cell repertoires in ileal Crohn's disease. V lost 1 base and J lost 2, with 5 bases in between. Germline CDR1 reads SSHAT; CDR2 reads FNYEAQ (reference sequence). CDR3 size: 13 residues. As to this clone: Its antigen is unknown.

Whole-study results and caveats: All patients with clonality above 26.8% had endoscopic recurrence. Clonal expansions were more frequent in active smokers than non-smokers at surgery.

This table comes from immunoSEQ multiplex PCR, and its TCRdb copy is limited to in-frame clones, with some not included. The sample holds about 4,000 clones; approximately 65% are singletons and the top ten take about 12%. Sequencing was carried out using ileal tissue. The chain recombines TRBV7-7 with TRBJ1-1; no clear D gene. The TCR was taken from an adult with Crohn's disease. CDR3 sequence: CASSLDRNTEAFF. The CDR3 coding sequence is TGTGCCAGCAGCTTAGACAGAAACACTGAAGCTTTCTTT.